This T cell receptor beta chain was sequenced during a study of control samples from healthy donors and cancer patients. The CDR3 spans 16 residues. Trimming took 0 bases from V and 4 from J; bases not matched to a gene: 6. The germline gives CDR1 MGHRA, CDR2 YSYEKL. Libraries were prepared by immunoSEQ multiplex PCR; TCRdb keeps only in-frame clonotypes and omits some of them. The repertoire consists of some 130,000 clones, with 75% to 95% occurring once and the leading ten covering more than 2%. This TCR came from a man aged 18 to 29 in good health. The sample taken for sequencing was blood. V is TRBV4-1 and J is TRBJ1-3, with TRBD1 identical over 7 bases. CDR3 residues: CASSQDWGQTGNTIYF. In DNA form, the CDR3 reads TGCGCCAGCAGCCAAGATTGGGGACAGACGGGAAACACCATATATTTT.